This TCR beta chain emerged from a study of T cells in Graves' hyperthyroidism and ophthalmopathy. The V gene end was trimmed by 6 bases and the J gene end by 8 bases; junction bases not matched to a gene: 2. The V gene's germline CDR1 is LNHDA and CDR2 SQIVND (reference sequence). CDR3 length: 12 residues. Amplification yielded TCR beta CDR3 regions, with RNA transcripts as the source. A first-round RT-PCR of the TCR CDR3 used the HTBI primer set. MiXCR, run by TCRdb on the multiplex PCR reads, gives a single entry per CDR3 protein. The sample contains some 400,000 distinct CDR3 sequences, 11% to 15% of which appear only once. Exclusion criteria comprised uncontrolled infection, other autoimmune disease, pregnancy or lactation. Thyroid ultrasound and orbital computed tomography, with clinical symptoms and serum thyroxine and TRAb, informed diagnoses.

This receptor was identified in a woman aged 60-75 years with Graves' hyperthyroidism. The chain is built from TRBV19 and TRBJ2-4; 9 bases agree with TRBD1. The sequenced sample was blood. The CDR3 nucleotides are TGTGCCAGTAGGGGACAGGGAGACATTCAGTACTTC. This translates into CASRGQGDIQYF.